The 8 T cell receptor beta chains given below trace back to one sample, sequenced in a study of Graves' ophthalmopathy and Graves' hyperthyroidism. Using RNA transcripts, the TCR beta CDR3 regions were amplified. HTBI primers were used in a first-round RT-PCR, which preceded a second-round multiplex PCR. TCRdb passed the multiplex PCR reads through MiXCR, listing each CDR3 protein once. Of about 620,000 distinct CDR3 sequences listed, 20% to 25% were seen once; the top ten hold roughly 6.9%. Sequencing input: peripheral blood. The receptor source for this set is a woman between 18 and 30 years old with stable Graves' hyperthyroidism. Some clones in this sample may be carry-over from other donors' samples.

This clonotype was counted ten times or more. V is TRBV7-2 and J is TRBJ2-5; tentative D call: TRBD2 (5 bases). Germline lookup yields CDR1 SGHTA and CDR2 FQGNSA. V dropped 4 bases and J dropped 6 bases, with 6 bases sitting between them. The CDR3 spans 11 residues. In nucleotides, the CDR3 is TGTGCCAGCAGCTGGGAGCAGACCCAGTACTTC. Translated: CASSWEQTQYF.

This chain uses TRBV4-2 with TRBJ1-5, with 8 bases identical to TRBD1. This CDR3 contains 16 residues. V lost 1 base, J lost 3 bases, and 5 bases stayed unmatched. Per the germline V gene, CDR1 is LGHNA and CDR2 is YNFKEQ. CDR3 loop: CASSQGAGGFNQPQHF. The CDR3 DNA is TGTGCCAGCAGCCAAGGGGCAGGGGGCTTCAATCAGCCCCAGCATTTT.

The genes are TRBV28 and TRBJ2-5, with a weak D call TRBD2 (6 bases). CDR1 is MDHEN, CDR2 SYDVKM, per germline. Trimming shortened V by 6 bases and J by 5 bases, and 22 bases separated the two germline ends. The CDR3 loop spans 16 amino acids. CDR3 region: CASSHNRDPAGETQYF. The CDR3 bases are TGTGCCAGCAGCCATAACCGGGACCCGGCGGGGGAGACCCAGTACTTC.

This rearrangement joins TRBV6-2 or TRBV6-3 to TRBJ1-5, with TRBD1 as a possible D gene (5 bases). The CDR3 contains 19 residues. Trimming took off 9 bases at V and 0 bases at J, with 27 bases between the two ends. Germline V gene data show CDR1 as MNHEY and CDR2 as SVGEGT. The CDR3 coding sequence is TGTGCCAGTAAGCGAATCGGACATAGAGCCTTTAATAGCAATCAGCCCCAGCATTTT. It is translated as CASKRIGHRAFNSNQPQHF.

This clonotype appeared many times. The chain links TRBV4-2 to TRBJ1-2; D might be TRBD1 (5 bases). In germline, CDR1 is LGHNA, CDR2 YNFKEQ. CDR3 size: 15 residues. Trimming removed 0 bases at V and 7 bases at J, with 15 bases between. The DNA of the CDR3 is TGTGCCAGCAGCCAAGAGTTGGGGCCTGGGGCTGGCTACACCTTC. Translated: CASSQELGPGAGYTF.

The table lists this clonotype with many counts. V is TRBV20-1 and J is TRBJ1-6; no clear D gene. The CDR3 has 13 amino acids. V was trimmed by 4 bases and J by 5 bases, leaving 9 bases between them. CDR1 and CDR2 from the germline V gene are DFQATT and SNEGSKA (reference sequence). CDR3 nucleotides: TGCAGTGCTATAAAGTCAGATAATTCACCCCTCCACTTT. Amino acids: CSAIKSDNSPLHF.

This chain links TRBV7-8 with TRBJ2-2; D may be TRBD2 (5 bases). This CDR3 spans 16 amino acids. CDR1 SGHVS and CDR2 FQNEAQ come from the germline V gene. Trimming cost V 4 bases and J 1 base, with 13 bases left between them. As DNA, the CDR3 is TGTGCCAGCAGCTACTCGCGGGCGCGGAACACCGGGGAGCTGTTTTTT. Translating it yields CASSYSRARNTGELFF.

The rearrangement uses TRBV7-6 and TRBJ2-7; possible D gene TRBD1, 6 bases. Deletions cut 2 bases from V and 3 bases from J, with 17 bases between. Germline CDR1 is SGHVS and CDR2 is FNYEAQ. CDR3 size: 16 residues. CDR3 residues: CASSLLSGTIGYEQYF. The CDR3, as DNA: TGTGCCAGCAGCTTACTCTCCGGGACAATTGGCTACGAGCAGTACTTC.